This T cell receptor (beta chain) stems from a study of CD4 T cells in relation to SARS-CoV-2 and coronaviruses. Unexposed donor CD4+ T cells date from 2011-2018, before the COVID-19 pandemic. After 10 to 11 days of culture, CD4+ T cells were isolated. CDR1 LGHDT and CDR2 YNNKEL come from the germline V gene (reference sequence). V lost 10 bases and J lost 7, with 20 bases in between. The CDR3 is made up of 13 amino acids. Generated by immunoSEQ multiplex PCR, the TCRdb table keeps only in-frame clones and is missing some. The table has 20,000 to 25,000 clones, about 70% seen once. As to this clone: As yet, its antigen is unknown.

This TCR was sampled from a human donor in good health. Sample: CD4+ T cells from PBMCs, cultured in vitro. The chain links TRBV3-1 (or the pseudogene TRBV3-2) to TRBJ2-7; TRBD2 is a possible D gene (6 bases). The CDR3 region is CATGGGRGREQYF. The CDR3 nucleotides read TGTGCCACCGGGGGTGGGCGGGGACGGGAGCAGTACTTC.